This entry lists 28 T cell receptor beta chains sequenced from one sample in a study of T cell responses to AZD1222 COVID-19 vaccine. Profiled with immunoSEQ multiplex PCR; TCRdb holds only in-frame clones, not every one. In the table there are 90,000 to 130,000 clones, around 90% of which are singletons. Sequenced material: peripheral blood, taken 28 days after the second AZD1222 dose. The receptors stem from an adult who received the AZD1222 COVID-19 vaccine.

This clone was detected only a few times. The chain employs TRBV6-5 and TRBJ1-2, with 11 bases aligning to TRBD1. This CDR3 comprises 15 residues. The V segment lost 7 bases and the J segment 8 bases; nucleotides outside the gene matches: 12. Germline V gene sequence: CDR1 MNHEY, CDR2 SVGAGI. CDR3 in DNA: TGTGCCAGCATACTCACCCGGGACAGGGGGGGAGGCTACACCTTC. Residues: CASILTRDRGGGYTF.

V usage is TRBV7-8 and J usage is TRBJ2-1; no clear D gene. The CDR3 length is 16 residues. Trimming cost V 2 bases and J 8 bases, with 19 bases left between them. In germline, CDR1 is SGHVS, CDR2 FQNEAQ. The CDR3 sequence is CASSLTPWVGVDEQFF. The CDR3 bases are TGTGCCAGCAGCTTAACCCCCTGGGTAGGCGTCGATGAGCAGTTCTTC. Supplemented by reference TRBV7-8 and TRBJ2-1, the full variable domain reads GAGVSQSPRYKVAKRGQDVALRCDPISGHVSLFWYQQALGQGPEFLTYFQNEAQLDKSGLPSDRFFAERPEGSVSTLKIQRTQQEDSAVYLCASSLTPWVGVDEQFFGPGTRLTVL.

This clone has only one observation. The J gene is TRBJ2-7, the V gene TRBV12-3 or TRBV12-4; D is unclear. Trimming shortened V by 2 bases and J by 5 bases, and 10 bases separated the two germline ends. There are 13 residues in the CDR3. The CDR3 coding sequence is TGTGCCAGCAGTTTACTCCAGCGAGACGAGCAGTACTTC. It codes for CASSLLQRDEQYF.

This clone was detected a few times. The V call is TRBV18, the J call TRBJ1-4; no definite D call. Trimming removed 0 bases from V and 3 bases from J, with 5 bases in between. This CDR3 has 14 amino acids. CDR1 is KGHSH and CDR2 is LQKENI in the germline V gene. In nucleotides, the CDR3 is TGTGCCAGCTCACCACCAGACCCTAATGAAAAACTGTTTTTT. Translating it yields CASSPPDPNEKLFF.

The V gene is TRBV12-3 or TRBV12-4, the J gene TRBJ1-1; D remains ambiguous. The CDR3 consists of 12 residues. Trimming removed 6 bases at V and 1 base at J, with 6 bases between. In nucleotides, the CDR3 is TGTGCCAGCAGAGACCCGAACACTGAAGCTTTCTTT. Its translation: CASRDPNTEAFF.

This clone showed up just a few times. CDR3 protein: CASSLGPLNTGELFF. DNA of the CDR3: TGTGCCAGCAGCTTAGGACCTCTGAACACCGGGGAGCTGTTTTTT. This chain joins TRBV11-2 and TRBJ2-2; D unresolved. The germline V gene has CDR1 SGHAT and CDR2 FQNNGV. Trimming removed 1 base from V and 1 base from J, with 7 bases in between. CDR3 length: 15 residues.

V usage is TRBV19 and J usage is TRBJ1-2; D not resolved. Germline values: CDR1 LNHDA, CDR2 SQIVND (reference sequence). The CDR3 loop spans 11 amino acids. Between the trimmed V and J ends, which lost 6 bases and 7 bases, there was a span of 9 bases. The DNA of the CDR3 is TGTGCCAGTAGCCGACCTCCTGGCTACACCTTC. Translated: CASSRPPGYTF.

The V and J genes are TRBV7-9 and TRBJ2-7; TRBD2 matches at 7 bases. Germline CDR1 SEHNR, CDR2 FQNEAQ (reference sequence). The CDR3 is 17 residues long. V lost 5 bases and J lost 6; bases outside the gene matches: 19. The CDR3 DNA reads TGTGCCAGCAGCCGGATAAGCGGGGACCCCCCCCGACGCGAGCAGTACTTC. This codes for CASSRISGDPPRREQYF.

CDR3 coding DNA: TGTGCCAGCAGCCGTTATGTAGGGGGCTCCTACGAGCAGTACTTC. Protein sequence: CASSRYVGGSYEQYF. J is TRBJ2-7 and V is TRBV14; D is perhaps TRBD1 (6 bases). V lost 4 bases to trimming and J lost 0 bases, with 13 bases between them. Germline V gene sequence: CDR1 SGHDN, CDR2 FVKESK. The CDR3 has 15 residues.

The chain is built from TRBV18 and TRBJ1-2, with TRBD1 matching 7 bases. CDR3 size: 14 residues. Germline values: CDR1 KGHSH, CDR2 LQKENI. V trimming: 6 bases; J trimming: 3 bases; junction bases outside the gene matches: 7. CDR3 region: CASSQGQLDYGYTF. The CDR3 DNA is TGTGCCAGCTCTCAGGGACAGTTGGACTATGGCTACACCTTC. The variable domain in full, with the rest retrieved from reference TRBV18 and TRBJ1-2, is NAGVMQNPRHLVRRRGQEARLRCSPMKGHSHVYWYRQLPEEGLKFMVYLQKENIIDESGMPKERFSAEFPKEGPSILRIQQVVRGDSAAYFCASSQGQLDYGYTFGSGTRLTVV.

The chain is built from TRBV27 and TRBJ1-6; D remains unclear. The CDR3 covers 16 residues. Trimming stripped 6 bases from V and 0 bases from J, with 12 bases between. Germline CDR1 MNHEY, CDR2 SMNVEV (reference sequence). In DNA form, the CDR3 reads TGTGCCAGCAGAAACCAGCCTAGCTCCTATAATTCACCCCTCCACTTT. This sequence encodes CASRNQPSSYNSPLHF.

The chain carries TRBV4-1 and TRBJ2-1; tentatively, D is TRBD1 or TRBD2 (7 bases each). The germline V gene has CDR1 MGHRA and CDR2 YSYEKL. The ends were cut back, 4 bases at V and 10 bases at J, with 17 bases in the middle. The CDR3 spans 14 residues. The CDR3 bases are TGCGCCAGCAGCCTAGGGGAGGGGGCATGGGAGCAGTTCTTC. Translation gives CASSLGEGAWEQFF.

The chain joins TRBV7-2 to TRBJ1-2; no definite D call. V shed 5 bases and J shed 7 bases, with 11 bases lying between them. This CDR3 comprises 12 residues. Germline-derived CDR1 and CDR2 are SGHTA and FQGNSA. As DNA, the CDR3 is TGTGCCAGCAGCCTCGGTCGGGTTGGCTACACCTTC. Translation: CASSLGRVGYTF.

The chain recombines TRBV15 with TRBJ2-1; D unresolved. This CDR3 has 16 residues. Germline V CDR1 and CDR2: LNHNV, YYDKDF (reference sequence). Trimming took 0 bases from V and 5 from J, leaving 14 bases between them. The CDR3 DNA reads TGTGCCACCAGCAGAGATCGTGGGTCAGATAACAATGAGCAGTTCTTC. Its protein is CATSRDRGSDNNEQFF. Complete variable domain (other parts from reference TRBV15 and TRBJ2-1): DAMVIQNPRYQVTQFGKPVTLSCSQTLNHNVMYWYQQKSSQAPKLLFHYYDKDFNNEADTPDNFQSRRPNTSFCFLDIRSPGLGDTAMYLCATSRDRGSDNNEQFFGPGTRLTVL.

Regarding this clone: This specimen includes other DNA sequences encoding the same CDR3. The chain carries TRBV12-3 or TRBV12-4 and TRBJ1-2; D ambiguous. The CDR3 has 13 amino acids. V was clipped by 1 base and J by 2 bases, with 5 bases between them. The CDR3 reads CASSLGQNYGYTF. The CDR3 region has the DNA TGTGCCAGCAGTTTAGGCCAGAACTATGGCTACACCTTC.

This clone was observed once. The rearrangement joins TRBV18 to TRBJ1-1; 10 nucleotides match TRBD1. This CDR3 contains 16 residues. J gave up 8 bases and V 6 bases, and 15 bases lay outside the gene matches. In germline, CDR1 is KGHSH, CDR2 LQKENI. The CDR3 spells CASSAGTGASRNEAFF. DNA for the CDR3: TGTGCCAGCTCCGCCGGGACAGGGGCCTCCCGGAACGAAGCTTTCTTT.

The V and J genes are TRBV5-4 and TRBJ1-2, with D possibly TRBD1 on 6 matching bases. Germline assignment: CDR1 SGHNT and CDR2 YYREEE (reference sequence). This CDR3 is 14 amino acids long. V lost 4 bases and J 4 bases, leaving 14 bases between the germline ends. This CDR3 reads CASSPEAGVYGYTF. CDR3 in DNA: TGTGCCAGCAGCCCGGAGGCAGGGGTCTATGGCTACACCTTC.

V and J are TRBV6-1 and TRBJ1-1; D unclear. CDR3 length: 12 amino acids. V lost 1 base to trimming and J lost 7 bases, with 7 bases between them. The germline gives CDR1 MNHNS, CDR2 SASEGT. CDR3 residues: CASSEGRYEAFF. The CDR3 coding sequence is TGTGCCAGCAGTGAAGGCAGATATGAAGCTTTCTTT.

J is TRBJ1-6 and V is TRBV5-6; 7 bases fit TRBD1. After removal of 5 bases from V and 9 bases from J, the junction contained 5 bases not matched to a gene. This CDR3 has 13 amino acids. Germline V gives CDR1 SGHDT, CDR2 YYEEEE. CDR3 protein: CASRQGRSSPLHF. DNA for the CDR3: TGTGCCAGCAGACAGGGGAGGAGTTCACCCCTCCACTTT.

This sequence joins TRBV5-1 and TRBJ2-7; D is unresolved. The V end was cut by 4 bases, the J end by 0 bases, with 5 bases between. Per the germline V gene, CDR1 is SGHRS and CDR2 is YFSETQ. The length of the CDR3 is 12 residues. The CDR3 spells CASSQSSYEQYF. The DNA of the CDR3 is TGCGCCAGCAGCCAAAGCTCCTACGAGCAGTACTTC.

This rearrangement joins TRBV9 to TRBJ2-7; maybe TRBD2 (6 bases). CDR1 SGDLS and CDR2 YYNGEE come from the germline V gene. The CDR3 is made up of 14 amino acids. V lost 1 base, J lost 5 bases, and 13 bases lay in between. CDR3 residues: CASSVLGGADEQYF. In DNA, the CDR3 is TGTGCCAGCAGCGTATTGGGCGGGGCTGACGAGCAGTACTTC.

The chain uses TRBV27 and TRBJ2-1, with 8 bases identical to TRBD2. Germline V gene lookup returns CDR1 MNHEY and CDR2 SMNVEV (reference sequence). The CDR3 covers 15 residues. The trim removed 8 bases at V and 2 bases at J, leaving 8 bases unmatched. The CDR3 DNA reads TGTGCCAGCTCCGCGGGAGGCAGTACCTACAATGAGCAGTTCTTC. Translation gives CASSAGGSTYNEQFF.

The rearrangement uses TRBV6-5 and TRBJ1-6; the D gene is possibly TRBD1 (5 bases). Looked up from germline, CDR1 is MNHEY and CDR2 is SVGAGI. V dropped 6 bases and J dropped 7 bases, with 13 bases sitting between them. The CDR3 runs to 14 residues. The chain's CDR3 is CASRMTAGNSPLHF. The CDR3 DNA follows: TGTGCCAGCAGAATGACAGCGGGGAATTCACCCCTCCACTTT.

This clone appeared a single time. V is TRBV18 and J is TRBJ2-7, with D perhaps matching TRBD2 (5 bases). The germline V gene encodes CDR1 KGHSH and CDR2 LQKENI. The CDR3 contains 13 residues. The V end lost 6 bases, the J end lost 4 bases, and 13 bases lay between the germline ends. CDR3 sequence: CASSEARGYEQYF. The CDR3 DNA is TGTGCCAGCTCCGAAGCCCGCGGGTACGAGCAGTACTTC.

V usage is TRBV19 and J usage is TRBJ1-5; D not resolved. Germline-derived CDR1 and CDR2 are LNHDA and SQIVND (reference sequence). This CDR3 comprises 13 residues. The V end was cut by 7 bases, the J end by 5 bases, with 12 bases between. For the CDR3, the DNA is TGTGCCAGTACGGGTATAGTCGATCAGCCCCAGCATTTT. Encoded protein: CASTGIVDQPQHF.

The chain employs TRBV23-1 and TRBJ2-7; 7 bases fit TRBD1. TRBV23-1 is an ORF, with its function uncertain. The CDR3 is made up of 14 amino acids. The ends lost 0 bases at V and 6 bases at J; junction bases unmatched: 5. The CDR3 DNA reads TGCGCCAGCAGTCAATCGGTGGCAGGGGGCGAGCAGTACTTC. It specifies CASSQSVAGGEQYF.

The rearrangement joins TRBV5-1 to TRBJ1-4, with D tentatively TRBD1 (5 bases). Per germline, CDR1 SGHRS and CDR2 YFSETQ. This CDR3 has 16 amino acids. Deletions cut 1 base from V and 4 bases from J, with 14 bases between. The DNA of the CDR3 is TGCGCCAGCAGCTTGAGTGACAGCCGGGTTAATGAAAAACTGTTTTTT. Amino acid sequence: CASSLSDSRVNEKLFF. The whole variable domain, remainder taken from reference TRBV5-1 and TRBJ1-4, is KAGVTQTPRYLIKTRGQQVTLSCSPISGHRSVSWYQQTPGQGLQFLFEYFSETQRNKGNFPGRFSGRQFSNSRSEMNVSTLELGDSALYLCASSLSDSRVNEKLFFGSGTQLSVL.

This CDR3 is CASSPLGDSNEKLFF. The DNA for the CDR3 is TGTGCCAGCTCACCACTGGGAGATTCTAATGAAAAACTGTTTTTT. The chain recombines TRBV18 with TRBJ1-4; D not certain. The CDR3 length is 15 residues. Trimming shortened V by 1 base and J by 3 bases, and 9 bases separated the two germline ends. CDR1 KGHSH and CDR2 LQKENI come from the germline V gene.